Below, one TCR beta chain is given with its context. The sort gate was single viable CD3+CD4+CD8-CD45RO+ cells for memory CD4+ T cells. Serostatus was set by detecting CMV pp150, pp28, p38, p52 IgG. This sample is drawn from a study of memory CD4+ T cells and cytomegalovirus serostatus. Trimming removed 5 bases at V and 6 bases at J, with 19 bases between. Germline lookup yields CDR1 SEHNR and CDR2 FQNEAQ (reference sequence). This CDR3 has 15 amino acids. Sequenced by immunoSEQ multiplex PCR; TCRdb stores in-frame clones only, minus some. The sample lists 40,000 to 45,000 clones; 76% were seen once. The genes are TRBV7-9 and TRBJ2-5; D might be TRBD1 or TRBD2, each matching 5 bases. Sequencing used memory CD4+ T cells from blood. The source of this sequence is an adult in good health and CMV-seronegative. Here the CDR3 reads CASSPTGMGVKTQYF. The CDR3 coding sequence is TGTGCCAGCAGCCCAACTGGGATGGGGGTAAAGACCCAGTACTTC. Using reference TRBV7-9 and TRBJ2-5 for the parts outside the CDR3, the full variable domain is DTGVSQNPRHKITKRGQNVTFRCDPISEHNRLYWYRQTLGQGPEFLTYFQNEAQLEKSRLLSDRFSAERPKGSFSTLEIQRTEQGDSAMYLCASSPTGMGVKTQYFGPGTRLLVL.